Below, 27 T cell receptor beta chains from the same sample are listed, as sequenced in a study of glioma-infiltrating T cells after dendritic cell vaccination. Time point of the sample: after dendritic cell vaccination, including at tumor progression/relapse. Assay: immunoSEQ multiplex PCR; the TCRdb copy retains only in-frame clones and omits some. There are approximately 90,000 clones in the sample; 80% to 90% occur only once, and over 2% lies in the top ten. Specimen: blood, collected after dendritic cell vaccination. All receptors come from a human donor with glioblastoma.

The V and J genes are TRBV9 and TRBJ2-1, with D possibly TRBD2 on 6 matching bases. The CDR3 consists of 13 residues. Looked up from germline, CDR1 is SGDLS and CDR2 is YYNGEE. The V end lost 7 bases, the J end lost 4 bases, and 12 bases lay between the germline ends. CDR3 sequence reads: CASVGGAYNEQFF. CDR3 DNA sequence: TGTGCCAGCGTTGGCGGGGCTTACAATGAGCAGTTCTTC.

The rearrangement links TRBV6-1 to TRBJ2-7, with 8 bases aligning to TRBD1. V shed 4 bases, J shed 4 bases, and the junction held 3 bases outside the gene matches. Per germline, CDR1 MNHNS and CDR2 SASEGT. The CDR3 spans 13 residues. CDR3 nucleotides: TGTGCCAGCAGTGCCAGGGGGCTATACGAGCAGTACGTC. Protein: CASSARGLYEQYV.

This chain uses TRBV9 with TRBJ2-1; D is possibly TRBD1 (6 bases). CDR3 length: 14 residues. Germline assignment: CDR1 SGDLS and CDR2 YYNGEE. The ends were cut back, 7 bases at V and 0 bases at J, with 11 bases in the middle. CDR3 in amino acids: CASQRQDSYNEQFF. DNA of the CDR3: TGTGCCAGCCAAAGACAGGACTCCTACAATGAGCAGTTCTTC.

The rearrangement uses TRBV30 and TRBJ2-6; TRBD1 is a possible D gene (6 bases). The CDR3 totals 15 residues. The V gene lost 4 bases and the J gene lost 0 bases, with 10 bases spanning the gap. Germline V lookup: CDR1 GTSNPN, CDR2 SVGIG (reference sequence). As DNA, the CDR3 is TGTGCCTGGACCGGACAGTCCTCTGGGGCCAACGTCCTGACTTTC. This gives the protein CAWTGQSSGANVLTF.

J is TRBJ1-1 and V is TRBV11-1; 7 bases are a match to TRBD1. The CDR3 is made up of 19 amino acids. Trimming at V came to 6 bases and at J to 0 bases, leaving 19 bases not matched to a gene. Germline V gene sequence: CDR1 SGHAT, CDR2 FQDESV (reference sequence). The CDR3 loop reads CASSLNRRGQHLMNTEAFF. DNA of the CDR3: TGTGCCAGCAGTTTAAACAGGAGGGGACAGCACCTTATGAACACTGAAGCTTTCTTT.

This sequence joins TRBV5-4 and TRBJ1-5, with D possibly TRBD1 on 6 matching bases. The CDR3 totals 16 residues. The V gene's germline CDR1 is SGHNT and CDR2 YYREEE (reference sequence). Trimming took off 0 bases at V and 5 bases at J, with 15 bases between the two ends. CDR3 DNA sequence: TGTGCCAGCAGCTTGGGTCCCCGGGGGGCGGATCAGCCCCAGCATTTT. This sequence encodes CASSLGPRGADQPQHF.

This clone was seen a few times. The chain combines TRBV5-4 with TRBJ2-3, with unresolved D. CDR1 is SGHNT, CDR2 YYREEE, per germline (reference sequence). This CDR3 is built from 13 residues. V lost 3 bases, J lost 3 bases, and 8 bases lay in between. CDR3: CASSSPMTDTQYF. The CDR3 DNA is TGTGCCAGCAGCTCCCCTATGACAGATACGCAGTATTTT.

J is TRBJ2-1 and V is TRBV19; D may be TRBD1 (5 bases). In germline, CDR1 is LNHDA, CDR2 SQIVND (reference sequence). This CDR3 is built from 12 residues. Trimming removed 8 bases from V and 4 bases from J, with 9 bases in between. This chain's CDR3 is CASGAGYNEQFF. In nucleotides, the CDR3 is TGTGCCAGTGGGGCAGGGTACAATGAGCAGTTCTTC. The full variable domain, with the rest looked up from reference TRBV19 and TRBJ2-1, is DGGITQSPKYLFRKEGQNVTLSCEQNLNHDAMYWYRQDPGQGLRLIYYSQIVNDFQKGDIAEGYSVSREKKESFPLTVTSAQKNPTAFYLCASGAGYNEQFFGPGTRLTVL.

The V call is TRBV11-2, the J call TRBJ2-5, with D uncertain. Germline values: CDR1 SGHAT, CDR2 FQNNGV. The CDR3 is 14 amino acids. V was trimmed by 1 base and J by 2 bases, leaving 8 bases between them. CDR3 in DNA: TGTGCCAGCAGCTTAGGTAACAGTCAAGAGACCCAGTACTTC. Translated, it gives CASSLGNSQETQYF.

The rearrangement joins TRBV10-3 to TRBJ2-2, with 8 bases fitting TRBD2. The germline V gene has CDR1 ENHRY and CDR2 SYGVKD. With 7 bases clipped from V and 6 bases from J, the junction kept 10 bases outside the gene matches. This CDR3 comprises 15 residues. Written as DNA, the CDR3 is TGTGCCATCAAAACTAGCGGAGCGGGCGCCGGGGAGCTGTTTTTT. It translates to CAIKTSGAGAGELFF.

The chain links TRBV30 to TRBJ1-5; D is perhaps TRBD1 (5 bases). The V gene's germline CDR1 is GTSNPN and CDR2 SVGIG (reference sequence). Deletions cut 3 bases from V and 3 bases from J, with 9 bases between. The CDR3 is 13 residues long. The CDR3 here is CAWRGQINQPQHF. In nucleotides, the CDR3 is TGTGCCTGGAGGGGGCAGATCAATCAGCCCCAGCATTTT.

The CDR3 DNA sequence: TGTGCCAGTAGAGAACAGGGGAATCAGCCCCAGCATTTT. It is translated as CASREQGNQPQHF. The chain employs TRBV19 and TRBJ1-5; the match to TRBD1 covers 7 bases. The CDR3 runs to 13 residues. The trim removed 6 bases at V and 4 bases at J, leaving 3 bases unmatched. The germline V gene encodes CDR1 LNHDA and CDR2 SQIVND (reference sequence).

The CDR3 region is CASSWTSGRDEQFF. In nucleotides, the CDR3 is TGTGCCAGCAGCTGGACTAGCGGGAGAGACGAGCAGTTCTTC. The chain is built from TRBV7-9 and TRBJ2-1; 13 positions match TRBD2. The CDR3 is 14 amino acids. Germline trimming cut 4 bases from V and 10 bases from J; bases unmatched to any gene: 4. Germline lookup yields CDR1 SEHNR and CDR2 FQNEAQ (reference sequence).

Only one count was recorded for this clone. The CDR3 nucleotides read TGTGCCAGCAGCCGCTACGGACAGTCGGGTCAGCCCCAGCATTTT. It codes for CASSRYGQSGQPQHF. The chain is built from TRBV11-2 and TRBJ1-5; weak D call: TRBD1 (6 bases). Germline CDR1 and CDR2: SGHAT and FQNNGV. This CDR3 has 15 residues. Trimming left V 5 bases short and J 6 bases short, with 17 bases between. Filled out from reference TRBV11-2 and TRBJ1-5, the complete variable domain reads EAGVAQSPRYKIIEKRQSVAFWCNPISGHATLYWYQQILGQGPKLLIQFQNNGVVDDSQLPKDRFSAERLKGVDSTLKIQPAKLEDSAVYLCASSRYGQSGQPQHFGDGTRLSIL.

The table lists this clone with a few counts. This sequence joins TRBV19 and TRBJ1-4, with 12 bases identical to TRBD1. CDR3 length: 15 residues. The V gene end was trimmed by 3 bases and the J gene end by 7 bases; junction bases not matched to a gene: 3. Germline V gene data show CDR1 as LNHDA and CDR2 as SQIVND (reference sequence). CDR3 sequence: CASSIRDRGPEKLFF. For the CDR3, the DNA is TGTGCCAGTAGTATCCGGGACAGGGGGCCTGAAAAACTGTTTTTT.

The rearrangement joins TRBV5-1 to TRBJ2-5; no reliable D call. Germline assignment: CDR1 SGHRS and CDR2 YFSETQ. Trimming stripped 0 bases from V and 1 base from J, with 10 bases between. The CDR3 sequence is 15 residues long. CDR3 in DNA: TGCGCCAGCAGCTTGGTGGGCCAGATCCAAGAGACCCAGTACTTC. Amino acids: CASSLVGQIQETQYF. The full variable domain, rest sourced from reference TRBV5-1 and TRBJ2-5, is KAGVTQTPRYLIKTRGQQVTLSCSPISGHRSVSWYQQTPGQGLQFLFEYFSETQRNKGNFPGRFSGRQFSNSRSEMNVSTLELGDSALYLCASSLVGQIQETQYFGPGTRLLVL.

The chain carries TRBV5-1 and TRBJ2-7; TRBD1 might be the D (6 bases). With 4 bases removed from V and 6 bases from J, the gap between germline ends came to 14 bases. Per the germline V gene, CDR1 is SGHRS and CDR2 is YFSETQ. The CDR3 has 13 amino acids. CDR3 amino acids: CASSLGQGGEQYF. In DNA form, the CDR3 reads TGCGCCAGCAGCCTGGGACAAGGGGGCGAGCAGTACTTC.

The rearrangement links TRBV7-9 to TRBJ2-1; TRBD2 is a possible D gene (5 bases). Trimming took 5 bases from V and 4 from J, leaving 9 bases between them. The CDR3 length is 13 residues. Germline CDR1 SEHNR, CDR2 FQNEAQ (reference sequence). CDR3 sequence: CASSPRGYNEQFF. The CDR3 DNA follows: TGTGCCAGCAGCCCCCGGGGTTACAATGAGCAGTTCTTC.

The rearrangement joins TRBV18 to TRBJ1-2; TRBD1 aligns across 8 bases. The CDR3 extends over 15 amino acids. Trimming at V came to 4 bases and at J to 7 bases, leaving 11 bases not matched to a gene. Germline assignment: CDR1 KGHSH and CDR2 LQKENI. In DNA, the CDR3 is TGTGCCAGCTCACTTACGACAGGGGAGCTAAGTGGCTACACCTTC. Its translation: CASSLTTGELSGYTF.

The chain carries TRBV5-4 and TRBJ2-7; D is uncertain. The ends were cut back, 4 bases at V and 0 bases at J, with 5 bases in the middle. In germline, CDR1 is SGHNT, CDR2 YYREEE (reference sequence). The CDR3 totals 12 residues. The CDR3 sequence is CASSESSYEQYF. CDR3 nucleotides: TGTGCCAGCAGCGAGAGCTCCTACGAGCAGTACTTC.

V usage is TRBV15 and J usage is TRBJ2-3; D ambiguous. This CDR3 has 14 residues. Trimming took 2 bases from V and 4 from J, leaving 10 bases between them. The germline CDR1 and CDR2 sequences are LNHNV and YYDKDF (reference sequence). The CDR3 protein is CATSRKNIPDTQYF. DNA for the CDR3: TGTGCCACCAGCAGAAAAAATATCCCAGATACGCAGTATTTT.

The chain uses TRBV25-1 and TRBJ2-4; 12 nucleotides agree with TRBD1. V lost 6 bases, J lost 6 bases, and 12 bases stayed unmatched. CDR3 length: 17 amino acids. Germline V gene sequence: CDR1 MGHDK, CDR2 SYGVNS. The CDR3 here is CASSPSPGQGARNIQYF. The CDR3 coding sequence is TGTGCCAGCAGCCCTTCACCGGGACAGGGGGCGCGAAACATTCAGTACTTC. The variable domain in full, with the rest retrieved from reference TRBV25-1 and TRBJ2-4, is EADIYQTPRYLVIGTGKKITLECSQTMGHDKMYWYQQDPGMELHLIHYSYGVNSTEKGDLSSESTVSRIRTEHFPLTLESARPSHTSQYLCASSPSPGQGARNIQYFGAGTRLSVL.

This clone appeared a few times. The chain uses TRBV7-9 and TRBJ2-2, with 10 nucleotides matching TRBD2. This CDR3 spans 16 amino acids. Germline loops: CDR1 SEHNR, CDR2 FQNEAQ (reference sequence). The V segment lost 10 bases and the J segment 1 base; nucleotides outside the gene matches: 9. The CDR3 loop reads CATASGGSMNTGELFF. In DNA, the CDR3 is TGTGCCACAGCTAGCGGGGGTTCGATGAACACCGGGGAGCTGTTTTTT.

The chain carries TRBV23-1 and TRBJ2-2; D remains ambiguous. TRBV23-1 is marked as an open reading frame, function uncertain. V shed 0 bases and J shed 6 bases, with 14 bases lying between them. This CDR3 is built from 16 residues. The DNA for the CDR3 is TGCGCCAGCAGTCAATCGTGTGTTAGCCCGGCCGGGGAGCTGTTTTTT. Its protein is CASSQSCVSPAGELFF.

The chain recombines TRBV2 with TRBJ2-5; D is perhaps TRBD1 (5 bases). Per germline, CDR1 SNHLY and CDR2 FYNNEI. V was trimmed by 7 bases and J by 5 bases, leaving 17 bases between them. The length of the CDR3 is 14 residues. The CDR3 loop reads CASTGQGVRETQYF. CDR3 coding DNA: TGTGCCAGCACTGGGCAGGGCGTTCGGGAGACCCAGTACTTC.

The chain joins TRBV6-6 to TRBJ1-3; perhaps TRBD1 as D (6 bases). Trimming cost V 5 bases and J 7 bases, with 12 bases left between them. Looked up from germline, CDR1 is MNHNY and CDR2 is SVGAGI (reference sequence). CDR3 length equals 13 residues. CDR3 sequence (DNA): TGTGCCAGCAGTCTACAGGGATCGAACACCATATATTTT. Translating it yields CASSLQGSNTIYF.

The rearrangement links TRBV6-6 to TRBJ2-5; D might be TRBD1 (5 bases). This CDR3 has 13 amino acids. Trimming removed 1 base at V and 5 bases at J, with 8 bases between. Germline V gives CDR1 MNHNY, CDR2 SVGAGI (reference sequence). The chain's CDR3 is CASSYFKGETQYF. For the CDR3, the DNA is TGTGCCAGCAGTTACTTTAAGGGGGAGACCCAGTACTTC.